This record looks at one T cell receptor beta chain sequence and its context. Its cognate antigen has yet to be identified. Base-call qualities are not available, and no considerably larger clone is one nucleotide away. In total, approximately 690 healthy bone marrow donors made up the cohort. At the time of sampling, every cohort member was nominally healthy, though immune exposures that went unrecorded were likely present. The donor tested CMV seronegative, placing the donor among the roughly 400 seronegative members of the cohort. A peripheral blood sample was provided by each donor, and peripheral blood mononuclear cells were used for TCR beta sequencing. Genomic DNA extraction from the blood cell samples was performed with the Qiagen DNeasy Blood Extraction Kit. The germline V gene provides CDR1 ENHRY and CDR2 SYGVKD. The germline V end is reduced by 3 bases and the J end by 8 bases; junction bases left unmatched: 2. The CDR3 numbers 13 residues from cysteine through phenylalanine. Only the CDR3 DNA is retained, 39 bases long and in frame from the first base.

These data come from a study of cytomegalovirus exposure and HLA in healthy donors (dated by TCRdb to about 2017). At the level of the whole study: An earlier analysis of about 560 of the donors reported over 250 Gb of sequence data and around 100 million unique TCR beta sequences obtained from 150 million to 200 million T cells. Around 300 gigabases of sequencing data and around 87 million unique TCR sequences were included in an early release covering roughly 600 HLA-typed donors. Among the approximately 430 genotyped donors, approximately 81% belonged to the genetic ancestry cluster associated with self-reported Caucasian donors. The study aimed to test whether cataloging public T cell receptors could reveal signatures of past pathogen exposure. The study profiled the T cell repertoires of some 610 subjects by immunosequencing and related them to cytomegalovirus serostatus. A separate validation cohort of about 110 different subjects was used in addition to the 666-subject first cohort. To predict cytomegalovirus infection status, the study brought together high-throughput TCR immunosequencing, statistical association of individual TCRs with disease status, and machine learning. In a later analysis, previously published TCR beta repertoires from 670 or so donors were re-analyzed and high-resolution HLA genotyping was added so that TCR occurrence patterns could be studied. Rather than drawing on any new phenotypic data, the later analysis identified candidate immune exposures from TCR beta sequences and the way those sequences occurred across donors. In an earlier analysis of 550 to 700 of the donors, high-throughput TCR beta sequencing was used to judge whether each TCR beta V gene segment behaved as functional or pseudogenic. Donor age, sex, ethnicity and CMV serostatus were compiled alongside the repertoire data. A later genetic analysis used genome-wide SNP genotypes for about 55% of the 666 donors, treating that subset as a discovery cohort. Every discovery cohort repertoire had been produced on one sequencing platform. HLA typing covered class I and class II loci at four-digit resolution. Typing coverage differed by locus: A, B, C, DRB1 and DQB1 were typed in roughly 620-630 donors, DQA1 in roughly 510, DPA1 in roughly 590, and DPB1 in approximately 450. Five DR-DQ haplotypes were handled as single units for association and clustering because linkage in the cohort was strong. Across around 400 genotyped donors of the cohort, an average of about 240,000 unique TCR beta nucleotide sequences per donor were sequenced, and 15% to 20% of those sequences were non-productive. What the work shows at the level of the full study, not this receptor alone: In a later analysis, TCR association rates were found to vary across HLA loci, with the most associated TCRs seen for DRB1 alleles and the fewest for HLA-C alleles. A later analysis found that HLA-associated TCR beta chains were more clonally expanded and had lower generation probabilities than equally common non-associated chains. A later analysis associated some 17,000 TCR beta sequences with specific HLA alleles at a false discovery rate of 0.05. A group of highly shared sequence variants was considered likely to be a technical artifact of the sequencing pipeline. The authors suggested that the approach could potentially be extended to other disease states and immunological phenotypes. While some public TCRs were present in many individuals, most TCR sequences turned up only very rarely across donors. The study gave a list of under 200 TCR beta chains associated with cytomegalovirus. An association between a missense DCLRE1C variant and V-gene and J-gene trimming of TCR beta chains was found in a later genetic analysis and replicated in an independent cohort. According to a later analysis, most CMV-associated TCR beta chains appeared to be HLA-restricted, and the HLA associations seemed to be driven largely by CMV exposure. Linkage disequilibrium might explain the correlated functional status among segregating V segments, but an unknown experimental factor could not be excluded. Three of the identified cytomegalovirus-associated TCR beta chains were confirmed in vitro to be specific for cytomegalovirus antigens. Some IMGT-functional V segments, including TRBV6-2 and TRBV6-3, could not be told apart with the 87-base-pair reads, so those segments were excluded. Sequencing depth was assumed to be roughly uniform across donors in the presence/absence analyses, though that assumption may not hold. Compared with the 666-donor mean, donors in an Asian-associated ancestry cluster had fewer N-insertions in productive TCRs, according to a later genetic analysis. Because counts were too low, around 17 rarely observed V segments, including chromosome 9 orphons, were left out of the earlier analysis of 500 to 750 of the donors. Only TCR beta chains were sequenced in this cohort, and the absence of alpha or paired-chain data limited detectable features. HLA typing was unavailable for some donors at each locus, so association tests used only the typed subset. For the cohort, immune exposure information was limited to CMV serostatus. An earlier analysis of roughly 570 of the donors showed that most TCR beta V segments appeared in productive rearrangements either about 90% or about 30% of the time, which broadly matched IMGT annotations. In a later analysis, several top co-occurrence clusters were reported to appear linked to parvovirus B19, influenza, CMV and Epstein-Barr virus. A further reported finding was that TCR beta sequences accurately predicted the HLA-A and HLA-B alleles for most subjects in the first cohort. Assigning TCR associations to individual alleles was difficult when HLA alleles, especially DR and DQ, strongly co-occurred. In both the original and validation cohorts, the classifier was reported to diagnose cytomegalovirus status with high specificity and sensitivity.

Libraries were prepared through the immunoSEQ multiplex PCR assay. The multiplex PCR relied on a mix of 60 forward primers for TCR Vbeta segments and 13 reverse primers for TCR Jbeta segments. A multiplex PCR assay on genomic DNA amplified the CDR3 region of rearranged TCR beta genes. On the Illumina HiSeq System, the amplified TCR beta libraries were sequenced as 87-base-pair reads. The original methods were these. Across the 500 to 700 repertoires, a later analysis counted tens of millions of unique TCR beta chains, around 11 million of which were shared by at least two donors. Raw reads were error-corrected and collapsed into unique sequences with a nearest-neighbor algorithm that merged closely related sequences to remove PCR and sequencing errors. CDR3 sequences were aligned to IMGT reference sequences to assign V, D and J gene segments. For a sequence to be retained, at least a six-nucleotide match to both a V gene segment and a J gene segment was required. A rearrangement was called productive if the CDR3 had no stop codons and remained in frame with V and J, and every other rearrangement was called non-productive. Following IMGT convention, CDR3 was defined as the stretch from the second conserved V-encoded cysteine to the conserved J-encoded phenylalanine. The earlier analysis of about 590 of the donors excluded sequences that lacked an unambiguous match to a single V gene segment. An earlier analysis of fewer than 650 of the donors classified V segments as functional when productive rearrangements were above 56.7% and as segregating when the standard deviation between donors was above 5%. To diagnose cytomegalovirus status from the catalog of TCR beta chain sequences, a statistical classification framework was built. A later analysis assigned V and J genes by comparing TCR nucleotide sequences with IMGT/GENE-DB human TR gene sequences. In a later analysis, CDR3 sequences and most-parsimonious VDJ recombination scenarios were assigned using the TCRdist pipeline. A later analysis defined each TCR beta chain by its CDR3 amino acid sequence plus V-gene family, and excluded reads lacking a unique V-gene family. A later analysis removed over 500 highly shared, low-generation-probability nucleotide sequences to deal with suspected cross-contamination and a sequencing artifact. In a later analysis, a clonal expansion index for each public chain was calculated from normalized within-repertoire ranks of inferred template counts. A later analysis computed generation probabilities with a VDJ recombination model fitted to out-of-frame rearrangements, and checked the results against IGoR. In a later analysis, hypergeometric tests were used to score TCR-TCR, TCR-HLA and TCR-CMV co-occurrence, with a repertoire-size bias correction applied to TCR pairs. In a later analysis, false discovery rates were estimated by permuting HLA or CMV assignments 20 times. In a later analysis, co-occurring TCRs were grouped with DBSCAN, and TCRdist sequence similarity was added when clustering was performed within HLA-allele-positive subsets. For co-occurrence clustering, repertoires with fewer than 30,000 or more than 120,000 public chains were excluded, along with about five repertoires with anomalous nucleotide sharing. TCRdb stores this immuneACCESS table with in-frame sequences only. Part of the clones is absent; in the studies checked, under half of the shortfall reflects unresolved V genes, and no reason is known for the rest. From that table come the V and J calls and clone size; the DNA was used to work out D and trimming. This sample holds around 90,000 clones; 82% were observed only once. Roughly 3.8% of the sample is held by the ten biggest clonotypes.

This clonotype was obtained from a man in his forties or fifties in good health and CMV-seronegative. This chain is built from TRBV10-3 and TRBJ1-2, and 11 bases in between align with TRBD1. Sequenced: PBMCs. The CDR3 reads as follows: CAISDRTGGGYTF. In nucleotide form, the sequence is TGTGCCATCAGTGACCGGACAGGGGGCGGCTACACCTTC.